Presented here are 5 T cell receptor beta chains from one specimen sequenced in a study of monozygotic twins with inflammatory bowel disease. Reanalyzing the 5' RACE reads, TCRdb keeps one entry per CDR3 protein, without DNA. There are 170,000 or so distinct CDR3 sequences in the sample, with roughly 7% held by the top ten. The sequencing input was blood. These receptors were obtained from a human donor with ulcerative colitis or Crohn's disease, or a healthy co-twin of an affected twin (not recorded which).

This chain's CDR3 is CASSLVAQGSTEAFF. The chain employs TRBV7-2 and TRBJ1-1; TCRdb proposes TRBD1, but this gene call is untestable without DNA. The CDR3 is made up of 15 amino acids. CDR1 and CDR2 from the germline V gene are SGHTA and FQGNSA.

This CDR3 reads CATGEGAYGYTF. The J gene is TRBJ1-2, the V gene TRBV10-3; TCRdb's D call of TRBD1 is untestable without DNA. The CDR3 sequence is 12 residues long. Germline V gene lookup returns CDR1 ENHRY and CDR2 SYGVKD.

The chain employs TRBV10-2 and TRBJ2-1; TCRdb outputs TRBD2, but without DNA this stays unchecked. This CDR3 spans 13 amino acids. Germline CDR1 WSHSY, CDR2 SAAADI. CDR3 sequence: CASLDGSYNEQFF.

This chain connects TRBV7-8 to TRBJ2-5; lacking DNA, the TRBD2 call made by TCRdb goes unchecked. The CDR3 runs 16 residues. CDR1 is SGHVS, CDR2 FQNEAQ, per germline. The CDR3 sequence is CASSPGTSGSQETQYF.

V usage is TRBV7-2 and J usage is TRBJ2-1; with no DNA, the TCRdb D assignment of TRBD1 cannot be verified. CDR3 length: 13 amino acids. CDR1 and CDR2 (germline): SGHTA, FQGNSA. This CDR3 reads CASSSRGLNEQFF.